The 10 T cell receptor beta chains below all came from one sample that was sequenced in a study of T cell responses to AZD1222 COVID-19 vaccine. Libraries were prepared by immunoSEQ multiplex PCR; TCRdb keeps only in-frame clonotypes and omits some of them. Among roughly 190,000 clones listed, 80% to 95% were seen once. This material consisted of peripheral blood, taken 28 days after the second AZD1222 dose. The receptors stem from an adult who received the AZD1222 COVID-19 vaccine.

J is TRBJ2-5 and V is TRBV24-1; 13 bases are shared with TRBD2. This CDR3 region has 16 residues. The V and J ends lost 4 bases and 4 bases, in that order; junction bases with no gene match: 5. CDR1 is KGHDR and CDR2 is SFDVKD in the germline V gene. CDR3 sequence: CATSDPGLAGAETQYF. The CDR3 DNA reads as TGTGCCACCAGTGACCCCGGACTAGCGGGAGCAGAGACCCAGTACTTC.

The chain links TRBV27 to TRBJ2-2; 13 bases align to TRBD2. Trimming removed 5 bases from V and 8 bases from J; junction bases left unmatched: 5. Germline assignment: CDR1 MNHEY and CDR2 SMNVEV (reference sequence). This CDR3 is 15 amino acids long. The CDR3 spells CASSRTSGSSGELFF. Here the CDR3 DNA reads TGTGCCAGCAGTCGGACTAGCGGGAGCAGTGGGGAGCTGTTTTTT.

The chain employs TRBV11-3 and TRBJ2-1, with D perhaps matching TRBD2 (5 bases). The V end lost 1 base, the J end lost 8 bases, and 21 bases lay between the germline ends. Germline CDR1 SGHNT, CDR2 YENEEA. The CDR3 is 17 residues long. The CDR3 coding sequence is TGTGCCAGCAGCTTAGCCAGCGGTGGTAGTTTCGTCCATGAGCAGTTCTTC. The encoded protein is CASSLASGGSFVHEQFF.

The rearrangement uses TRBV30 and TRBJ1-2, with TRBD1 as a possible D gene (5 bases). CDR1 is GTSNPN and CDR2 is SVGIG in the germline V gene (reference sequence). The CDR3 consists of 15 residues. V was trimmed by 5 bases and J by 4 bases, leaving 20 bases between them. CDR3 loop: CAWAGVTANGYGYTF. In nucleotides, the CDR3 is TGTGCCTGGGCGGGTGTGACAGCCAACGGCTATGGCTACACCTTC.

This chain joins TRBV11-3 and TRBJ1-2; tentatively, D is TRBD1 (5 bases). The CDR3 is made up of 15 amino acids. Germline loops: CDR1 SGHNT, CDR2 YENEEA. The ends were cut back, 5 bases at V and 5 bases at J, with 18 bases in the middle. CDR3 in DNA: TGTGCCAGCAGCCACCTGGGGACCTCGGGTTATGGCTACACCTTC. Translating it yields CASSHLGTSGYGYTF.

V usage is TRBV11-2 and J usage is TRBJ2-7; no reliable D call. The CDR3 is 14 amino acids. Germline CDR1 reads SGHAT; CDR2 reads FQNNGV. V lost 2 bases and J lost 6, with 14 bases in between. The CDR3 reads CASSLYGLVGEQYF. In DNA, the CDR3 is TGTGCCAGCAGCTTATATGGGCTGGTGGGCGAGCAGTACTTC.

The chain has TRBV3-1 (or the pseudogene TRBV3-2) and TRBJ1-4; tentatively, D is TRBD1 (5 bases). Trimming left V 0 bases short and J 5 bases short, with 13 bases between. The CDR3 extends over 16 amino acids. Germline CDR1 reads LGHDT; CDR2 reads YNNKEL (reference sequence). The CDR3 DNA follows: TGTGCCAGCAGCCAAGATAGCGGGACCGCGAATGAAAAACTGTTTTTT. This translates into CASSQDSGTANEKLFF.

This chain connects TRBV27 to TRBJ2-2, with D maybe TRBD1 (6 bases). V lost 7 bases, J lost 1 base, and 22 bases lay in between. CDR3 length: 18 residues. Germline loops: CDR1 MNHEY, CDR2 SMNVEV (reference sequence). The CDR3 loop reads CASKPGELGTENTGELFF. The CDR3 nucleotides read TGTGCCAGCAAACCAGGGGAGCTCGGGACGGAGAACACCGGGGAGCTGTTTTTT.

This clone appeared a single time. The CDR3 bases are TGCGCCAGCAGACACACTAGCGGTAGCACAGATACGCAGTATTTT. Amino acid sequence: CASRHTSGSTDTQYF. The chain carries TRBV10-1 and TRBJ2-3; TRBD2 matches at 8 bases. The CDR3 extends over 15 amino acids. Unmatched junction bases numbered 5, after V lost 6 bases and J lost 0 bases. Per the germline V gene, CDR1 is WNHNN and CDR2 is SYGVQD (reference sequence).

This chain links TRBV6-1 with TRBJ1-6; 8 nucleotides line up with TRBD1. The CDR3 sequence is 17 residues long. The germline V gene encodes CDR1 MNHNS and CDR2 SASEGT. The trim removed 3 bases at V and 6 bases at J, leaving 10 bases unmatched. DNA for the CDR3: TGTGCCAGCAGTGAGCTCAGGACAGGGAGTAGTAATTCACCCCTCCACTTT. It specifies CASSELRTGSSNSPLHF.